A single T cell receptor beta chain is shown here with its context. V gave up 2 bases and J gave up 6 bases; unmatched junction bases: 9. The germline gives CDR1 MGHRA, CDR2 YSYEKL. The CDR3 consists of 16 residues. This specimen belongs to a study of regulatory T cells in long-lasting Graves disease. TCR beta libraries were built with iRepertoire HTBI primers and Arm-PCR of CDR3 regions. One entry per CDR3 protein results from TCRdb running MiXCR on the multiplex PCR reads. The sample lists about 460,000 distinct CDR3 sequences, 12% to 15% seen once, with approximately 15% in the top ten. Indicated time point: newly diagnosed GD, antithyroid drugs for less than 3 months. The TCR library used RNA extracted from PBMCs. This same sample was also taken into another study, of T cells in Graves' hyperthyroidism and ophthalmopathy.

The starting material was peripheral blood mononuclear cells (PBMCs), obtained at new diagnosis, from a patient treated with antithyroid drugs. This TCR was sampled from a woman aged 50 to 65 with Graves disease. V and J are TRBV4-1 and TRBJ2-3; 9 nucleotides agree with TRBD2. This CDR3 is CASSQRLAGSWDTQYF. The CDR3 nucleotides read TGCGCCAGCAGCCAACGTCTAGCGGGATCGTGGGATACGCAGTATTTT.